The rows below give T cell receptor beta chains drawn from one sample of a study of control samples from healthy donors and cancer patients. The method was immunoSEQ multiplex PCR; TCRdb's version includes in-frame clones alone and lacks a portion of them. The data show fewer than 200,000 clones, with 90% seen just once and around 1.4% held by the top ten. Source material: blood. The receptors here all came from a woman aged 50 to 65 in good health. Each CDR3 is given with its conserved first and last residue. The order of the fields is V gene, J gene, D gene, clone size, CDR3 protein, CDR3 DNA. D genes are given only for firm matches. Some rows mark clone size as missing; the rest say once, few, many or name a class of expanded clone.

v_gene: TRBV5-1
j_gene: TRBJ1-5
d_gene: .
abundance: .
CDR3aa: CASSLFSGSDQPQHF
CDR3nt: TGCGCCAGCAGCTTGTTCTCTGGGAGCGATCAGCCCCAGCATTTT

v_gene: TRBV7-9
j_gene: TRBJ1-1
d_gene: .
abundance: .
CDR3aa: CASSLSSEAFF
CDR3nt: TGTGCCAGCAGCTTATCTTCTGAAGCTTTCTTT

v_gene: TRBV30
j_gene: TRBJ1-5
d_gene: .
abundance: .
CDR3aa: CAFRGSGNQPQHF
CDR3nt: TGTGCCTTTAGGGGATCTGGCAATCAGCCCCAGCATTTT

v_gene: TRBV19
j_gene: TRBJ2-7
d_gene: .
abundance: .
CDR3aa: CASSIQGAYEQYF
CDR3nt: TGTGCCAGTAGTATTCAGGGCGCCTACGAGCAGTACTTC

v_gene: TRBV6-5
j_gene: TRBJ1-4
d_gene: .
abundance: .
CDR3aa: CASSYTGKGTVEKLFF
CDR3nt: TGTGCCAGCAGTTATACAGGGAAAGGCACGGTAGAAAAACTGTTTTTT

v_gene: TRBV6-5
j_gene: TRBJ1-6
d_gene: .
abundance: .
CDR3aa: CASSYVGGEQSPLHF
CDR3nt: TGTGCCAGCAGTTATGTCGGGGGCGAACAATCACCCCTCCACTTT

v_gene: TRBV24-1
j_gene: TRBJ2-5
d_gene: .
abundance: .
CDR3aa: CATSDFDETQYF
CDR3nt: TGTGCCACCAGTGATTTTGATGAGACCCAGTACTTC

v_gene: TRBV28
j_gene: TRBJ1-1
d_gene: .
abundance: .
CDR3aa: CASSPAGGRPAFF
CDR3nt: TGTGCCAGCAGTCCCGCCGGGGGCCGCCCAGCTTTCTTT

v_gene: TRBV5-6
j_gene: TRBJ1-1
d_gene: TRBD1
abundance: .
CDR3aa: CASSLWGQGALNTEAFF
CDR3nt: TGTGCCAGCAGCTTGTGGGGACAGGGGGCGCTGAACACTGAAGCTTTCTTT

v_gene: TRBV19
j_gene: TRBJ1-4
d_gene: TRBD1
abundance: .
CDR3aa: CASGDPGQSNEKLFF
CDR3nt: TGTGCCAGTGGGGATCCGGGACAGTCTAATGAAAAACTGTTTTTT

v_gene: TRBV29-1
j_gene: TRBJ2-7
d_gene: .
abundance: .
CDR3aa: CSVEMDTSYEQYF
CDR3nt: TGCAGCGTTGAAATGGACACCTCCTACGAGCAGTACTTC

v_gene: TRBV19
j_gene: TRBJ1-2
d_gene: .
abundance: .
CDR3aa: CASKRMRGNYGYTF
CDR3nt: TGTGCCAGTAAGAGGATGAGGGGGAACTATGGCTACACCTTC

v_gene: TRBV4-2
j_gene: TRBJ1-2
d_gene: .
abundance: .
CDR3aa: CASSQEVGGVGYGYTF
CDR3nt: TGTGCCAGCAGCCAGGAAGTAGGAGGGGTCGGCTATGGCTACACCTTC

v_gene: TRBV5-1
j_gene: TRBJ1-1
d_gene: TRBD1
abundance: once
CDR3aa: CASSYNDDAPTGGATEAFF
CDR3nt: TGCGCCAGCAGCTATAATGACGATGCCCCGACAGGGGGCGCGACTGAAGCTTTCTTT

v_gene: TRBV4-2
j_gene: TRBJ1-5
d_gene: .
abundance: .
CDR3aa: CASSRTGTGGPYSNQPQHF
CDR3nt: TGTGCCAGCAGCCGAACCGGGACCGGGGGTCCTTATAGCAATCAGCCCCAGCATTTT

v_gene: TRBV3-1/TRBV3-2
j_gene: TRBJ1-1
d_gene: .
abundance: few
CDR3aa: CASSVGQNTEAFF
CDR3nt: TGTGCCAGCAGTGTAGGACAGAACACTGAAGCTTTCTTT

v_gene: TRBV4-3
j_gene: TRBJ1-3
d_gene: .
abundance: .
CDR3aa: CASSQARTAGNTIYF
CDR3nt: TGCGCCAGCAGCCAAGCCAGGACGGCTGGAAACACCATATATTTT

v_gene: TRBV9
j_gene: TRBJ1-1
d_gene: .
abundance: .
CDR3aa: CASSVGTINTEAFF
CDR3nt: TGTGCCAGCAGCGTCGGGACAATTAACACTGAAGCTTTCTTT

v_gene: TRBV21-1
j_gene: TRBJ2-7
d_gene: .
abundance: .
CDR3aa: CASSEAGGPQHEQYF
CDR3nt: TGTGCCAGCAGCGAAGCGGGGGGACCCCAGCACGAGCAGTACTTC

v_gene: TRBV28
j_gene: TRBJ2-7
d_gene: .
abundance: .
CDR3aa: CASSFVRLDEQYF
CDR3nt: TGTGCCAGCAGTTTTGTACGTTTAGACGAGCAGTACTTC

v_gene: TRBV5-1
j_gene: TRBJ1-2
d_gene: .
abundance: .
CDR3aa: CASSSPGAANYGYTF
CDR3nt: TGCGCCAGCAGCTCTCCGGGTGCGGCGAACTATGGCTACACCTTC

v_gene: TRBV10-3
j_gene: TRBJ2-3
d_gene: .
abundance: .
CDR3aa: CAISTGTDTQYF
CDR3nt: TGTGCCATCAGTACCGGCACAGATACGCAGTATTTT

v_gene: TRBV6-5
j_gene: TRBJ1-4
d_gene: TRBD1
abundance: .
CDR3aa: CASILGQGGTEKLFF
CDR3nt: TGTGCCAGCATCCTTGGCCAGGGGGGTACTGAAAAACTGTTTTTT

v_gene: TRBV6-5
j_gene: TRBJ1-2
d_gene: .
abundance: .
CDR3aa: CASTSRQVRGYTF
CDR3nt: TGTGCCAGCACCTCGCGACAGGTGCGGGGCTACACCTTC

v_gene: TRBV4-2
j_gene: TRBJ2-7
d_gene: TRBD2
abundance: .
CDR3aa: CASSQDGTSGTPLQYF
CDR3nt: TGTGCCAGCAGCCAAGATGGGACTAGCGGGACGCCTCTCCAGTACTTC

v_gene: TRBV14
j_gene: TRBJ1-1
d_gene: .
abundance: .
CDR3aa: CASSQIIQTNTEAFF
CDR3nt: TGTGCCAGCAGCCAAATAATCCAGACGAACACTGAAGCTTTCTTT

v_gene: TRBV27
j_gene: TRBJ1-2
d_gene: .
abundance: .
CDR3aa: CASSSVGTYGYTF
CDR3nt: TGTGCCAGCAGTTCGGTCGGTACTTATGGCTACACCTTC

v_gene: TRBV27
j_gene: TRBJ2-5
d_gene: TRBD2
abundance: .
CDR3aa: CASSSLGGVQETQYF
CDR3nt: TGTGCCAGCAGTTCCCTCGGGGGGGTACAAGAGACCCAGTACTTC

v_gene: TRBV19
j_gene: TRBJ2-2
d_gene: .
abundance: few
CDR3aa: CASSEGRNTGELFF
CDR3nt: TGTGCCAGTAGTGAGGGGAGGAACACCGGGGAGCTGTTTTTT

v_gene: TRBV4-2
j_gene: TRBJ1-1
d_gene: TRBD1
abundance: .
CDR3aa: CASSYLGTDMNTEAFF
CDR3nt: TGTGCCAGCAGCTATCTGGGGACAGACATGAACACTGAAGCTTTCTTT

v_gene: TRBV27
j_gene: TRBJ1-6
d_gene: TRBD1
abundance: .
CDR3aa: CASSLYQGAYYNSPLHF
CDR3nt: TGTGCCAGCAGTTTATACCAGGGGGCTTACTATAATTCACCCCTCCACTTT

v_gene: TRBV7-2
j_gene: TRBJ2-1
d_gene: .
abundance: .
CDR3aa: CASSLESLAHNEQFF
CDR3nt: TGTGCCAGCAGCTTAGAGTCCCTAGCCCACAATGAGCAGTTCTTC

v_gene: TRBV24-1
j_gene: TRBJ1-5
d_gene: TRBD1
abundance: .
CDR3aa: CATSDRQGSNQPQHF
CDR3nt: TGTGCCACCAGTGACAGACAGGGGAGCAATCAGCCCCAGCATTTT

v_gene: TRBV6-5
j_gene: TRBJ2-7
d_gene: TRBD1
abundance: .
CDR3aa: CASSYGQVSTYEQYF
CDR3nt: TGTGCCAGCAGTTACGGACAGGTGTCGACCTACGAGCAGTACTTC

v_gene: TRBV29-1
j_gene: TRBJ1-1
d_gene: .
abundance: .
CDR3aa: CSVDRSGTEAFF
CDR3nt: TGCAGCGTTGATCGGAGTGGAACTGAAGCTTTCTTT

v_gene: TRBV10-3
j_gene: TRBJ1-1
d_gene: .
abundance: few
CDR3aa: CAIDSGDNTEAFF
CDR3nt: TGTGCCATCGATTCAGGGGATAACACTGAAGCTTTCTTT

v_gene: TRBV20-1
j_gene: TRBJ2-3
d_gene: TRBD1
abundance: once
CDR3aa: CSASNRDRSTDTQYF
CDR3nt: TGCAGTGCTAGTAATCGGGACAGGAGCACAGATACGCAGTATTTT

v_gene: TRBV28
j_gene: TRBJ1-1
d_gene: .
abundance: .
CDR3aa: CASSSRQGDSSMNTEAFF
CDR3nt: TGTGCCAGCAGTTCCCGCCAAGGGGACTCTTCAATGAACACTGAAGCTTTCTTT

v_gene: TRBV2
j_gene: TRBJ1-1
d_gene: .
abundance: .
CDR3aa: CAADRSNTEAFF
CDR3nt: TGTGCCGCGGACAGATCGAACACTGAAGCTTTCTTT

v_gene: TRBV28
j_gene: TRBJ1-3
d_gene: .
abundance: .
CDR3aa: CASSLRGGGGAAGNTIYF
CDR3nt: TGTGCCAGCAGTTTACGAGGCGGGGGGGGCGCCGCTGGAAACACCATATATTTT

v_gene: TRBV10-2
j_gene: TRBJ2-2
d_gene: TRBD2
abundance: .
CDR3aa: CASSEARPGGTGELFF
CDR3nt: TGCGCCAGCAGTGAGGCCCGCCCCGGGGGGACCGGGGAGCTGTTTTTT